This TCR beta chain stems from a study of T cells in Graves' hyperthyroidism and ophthalmopathy. Study-wide background: The authors collected peripheral blood at initial diagnosis, before any treatment.

There were TCR beta CDR3 regions amplified from RNA transcripts. Using the HTBI primer set, a first-round RT-PCR was run on the TCR CDR3. TCRdb redid the calling of the multiplex PCR reads with MiXCR, one entry per CDR3 protein. The data hold some 360,000 distinct CDR3 sequences, with approximately 18% observed a single time. The V end was cut by 2 bases, the J end by 8 bases, with 12 bases between. Germline CDR1 MNHEY, CDR2 SVGEGT. There are 13 residues in the CDR3. This clonotype has ten or more counts. The rearrangement joins TRBV6-2 or TRBV6-3 to TRBJ1-1; D not resolved. The specimen was blood. This TCR came from a woman aged 40 to 49 with Graves' ophthalmopathy. The CDR3 region has the DNA TGTGCCAGCAGTTACCCCGATTTCCCCGAAGCTTTCTTT. Its protein is CASSYPDFPEAFF.